This TCR beta chain is from a study of blood T cell repertoires in COVID-19. Study details: The origin of the acute and convalescent COVID-19 samples was the United States, Italy and Spain. Sources were T cells, B-cell-depleted T cells, or PBMCs; the material itself was cDNA or gDNA.

Original analysis: The authors estimated nucleated cell counts from reference gene primer amplification. TCRdb's table, derived via immunoSEQ multiplex PCR, lists solely in-frame clones and lacks some. V, J and clone size are those of that table, while D and trimming were read from the DNA. The sample contains 100,000 to 150,000 clones, approximately 85% of which appear only once. Patients from Seattle were sampled longitudinally, starting during active infection. The CDR3 extends over 16 amino acids. V shed 1 base, J shed 2 bases, and the junction held 4 bases outside the gene matches. Germline values: CDR1 SGHRS, CDR2 YFSETQ.

This rearrangement joins TRBV5-1 to TRBJ2-3, with 10 bases fitting TRBD2. Input material: peripheral blood. The sequence was obtained from a young man with COVID-19, enrolled during active disease. CDR3 coding DNA: TGCGCCAGCAGCTTGTTTAGCGGGGGGATCACAGATACGCAGTATTTT. This translates into CASSLFSGGITDTQYF.